The rows below give T cell receptor beta chains drawn from one sample of a study of blood T cell repertoires in COVID-19. TCRdb's table, derived via immunoSEQ multiplex PCR, lists solely in-frame clones and lacks some. The table has roughly 80,000 clones, 70% to 90% seen once. The specimen sequenced was peripheral blood. Every receptor here comes from a woman older than 75 with acute or convalescent COVID-19. CDR3s include the opening cysteine and the closing phenylalanine or tryptophan. Expanded clones get a size class; other rows say once, few or many, or leave the size out.

CDR3: CASFRALDYEQYF
J: TRBJ2-7
size: -
V: TRBV27

CDR3: CASSPQGQYSNQPQHF
J: TRBJ1-5
size: -
V: TRBV6-2/TRBV6-3

CDR3: CASSAASGGLTYEQYF
J: TRBJ2-7
size: -
V: TRBV7-2

CDR3: CASSLRNRGNTEAFF
J: TRBJ1-1
size: -
V: TRBV5-4

CDR3: CASGTTGLDGYTF
J: TRBJ1-2
size: once
V: TRBV12-5

CDR3: CASVLVTGTAYNEQFF
J: TRBJ2-1
size: few
V: TRBV12-5

CDR3: CASSPAGRQETQYF
J: TRBJ2-5
size: -
V: TRBV7-6

CDR3: CASSLRQDTEQFF
J: TRBJ2-1
size: -
V: TRBV5-1

CDR3: CASSSRTGTTDTQYF
J: TRBJ2-3
size: -
V: TRBV7-2

CDR3: CASSPSGANVLTF
J: TRBJ2-6
size: -
V: TRBV27

CDR3: CSVGSLARTDTQYF
J: TRBJ2-3
size: few
V: TRBV29-1

CDR3: CACPSAGSLAGNTIYF
J: TRBJ1-3
size: -
V: TRBV30

CDR3: CSVEEQFANTGELFF
J: TRBJ2-2
size: -
V: TRBV29-1

CDR3: CASSLARGVYEQYF
J: TRBJ2-7
size: -
V: TRBV3-1/TRBV3-2

CDR3: CASSRLAGGYEQYF
J: TRBJ2-7
size: -
V: TRBV14

CDR3: CSVEDAGRNTIYF
J: TRBJ1-3
size: -
V: TRBV29-1

CDR3: CASSLTDRGRAGYGYTF
J: TRBJ1-2
size: -
V: TRBV7-3

CDR3: CSARHKGLNTGELFF
J: TRBJ2-2
size: -
V: TRBV29-1

CDR3: CASSRQGGSSYEQYF
J: TRBJ2-7
size: -
V: TRBV11-1

CDR3: CATSRGGTGDSNQPQHF
J: TRBJ1-5
size: -
V: TRBV15

CDR3: CASSGTSGRSEQFF
J: TRBJ2-1
size: -
V: TRBV7-2